Reported below is one T cell receptor (beta chain). Germline assignment: CDR1 MGHDK and CDR2 SYGVNS. This CDR3 comprises 17 residues. Trimming took 4 bases from V and 4 from J; bases not matched to a gene: 12. Clones were read by immunoSEQ multiplex PCR, and TCRdb kept only the in-frame ones, dropping some. The repertoire has roughly 340,000 clones, approximately 90% of them found once; the top ten carry more than 0.8%. The data were obtained in a study of blood T cell repertoires in COVID-19. Sequencing input: PBMCs or T cells enriched from blood (not recorded which). The rearrangement joins TRBV25-1 to TRBJ2-1; 8 bases line up with TRBD1. The clonotype comes from a man aged 18 to 30 who had recovered from COVID-19. The CDR3 loop reads CASSANRDRSIYNEQFF. The CDR3 bases are TGTGCCAGCAGTGCTAACCGGGACAGGTCGATATACAATGAGCAGTTCTTC.